This section outlines one T cell receptor beta chain sequence together with its context. The data were obtained in a study of blood T cell repertoires in COVID-19. The overall study: Sources were T cells, B-cell-depleted T cells, or PBMCs; the material itself was cDNA or gDNA.

Sequenced by immunoSEQ multiplex PCR; TCRdb stores in-frame clones only, minus some. The data contain 300,000 or so clones, just under 90% of them singletons. This CDR3 has 13 residues. Trimming took 5 bases from V and 4 from J; bases not matched to a gene: 4. The genes are TRBV12-3 or TRBV12-4 and TRBJ1-2; 7 bases map to TRBD1. The sequence was collected from a woman aged 45 to 65 who had been exposed to COVID-19. Sequenced: PBMCs or T cells enriched from blood (not recorded which). For the CDR3, the DNA is TGTGCCAGCAGTCCCGGGACAGCCTATGGCTACACCTTC. Encoded protein: CASSPGTAYGYTF.